This is a list of T cell receptor beta chains from one sample in a study of regulatory T cells in long-lasting Graves disease. MiXCR, run by TCRdb on the multiplex PCR reads, gives a single entry per CDR3 protein. The data contain a few hundred thousand distinct CDR3 sequences, 20% to 25% of them seen just once; the ten biggest clones take up around 30%. The specimen comprised peripheral blood mononuclear cells (PBMCs), sampled when the disease was refractory, from a patient treated with antithyroid drugs. The receptors derive from a woman in her 40s with Graves disease. The conserved cysteine and the conserved F or W are not part of the CDR3 here.

j_gene: TRBJ2-2; v_gene: TRBV7-9; CDR3aa: ASSSGTSGGKLF
j_gene: TRBJ2-1; v_gene: TRBV10-1; CDR3aa: ASSDELGAKQF
j_gene: TRBJ1-4; v_gene: TRBV19; CDR3aa: ASSIGTGLLLEKLF
j_gene: TRBJ2-2; v_gene: TRBV28; CDR3aa: ASSLGGSGPGGTGELF
j_gene: TRBJ1-1; v_gene: TRBV5-1; CDR3aa: ASSLLSGQGNTEAF
j_gene: TRBJ2-5; v_gene: TRBV2; CDR3aa: ASAWSHEASASSQETQY
j_gene: TRBJ1-1; v_gene: TRBV19; CDR3aa: ASSINKNTEAF
j_gene: TRBJ2-5; v_gene: TRBV5-1; CDR3aa: ASSLGPTGDQETQY
j_gene: TRBJ2-3; v_gene: TRBV20-1; CDR3aa: STSIAGGRADTQY
j_gene: TRBJ2-1; v_gene: TRBV12-3/TRBV12-4; CDR3aa: ASSLASGRANEQF